The 27 T cell receptor beta chains in this list originate from one sample, sequenced in a study of cytomegalovirus exposure and HLA in healthy donors. Some clones are missing from TCRdb's copy, which holds only in-frame ones; the method was immunoSEQ multiplex PCR. The sample holds around 250,000 clones, 90% seen once. The material sequenced was PBMCs. These receptors all come from a young woman in good health and CMV-seronegative.

The chain has TRBV19 and TRBJ1-1, with D maybe TRBD1 (6 bases). Germline V lookup: CDR1 LNHDA, CDR2 SQIVND (reference sequence). V dropped 3 bases and J dropped 6 bases, with 11 bases sitting between them. The CDR3 contains 13 residues. Here the CDR3 reads CASSILGAPEAFF. For the CDR3, the DNA is TGTGCCAGTAGTATCTTGGGGGCGCCTGAAGCTTTCTTT.

This clone turned up a few times. The chain links TRBV5-1 to TRBJ1-6; no reliable D call. Germline V lookup: CDR1 SGHRS, CDR2 YFSETQ. The V end lost 5 bases, the J end lost 10 bases, and 19 bases lay between the germline ends. CDR3 size: 15 residues. Written as DNA, the CDR3 is TGCGCCAGCAGTCAAGGAGGGCAGCATGGATCACCCCTCCACTTT. Amino acid sequence: CASSQGGQHGSPLHF.

J is TRBJ1-4 and V is TRBV6-5, with 8 bases identical to TRBD1. V was clipped by 6 bases and J by 6 bases; unmatched bases: 3. This CDR3 has 13 residues. Germline lookup yields CDR1 MNHEY and CDR2 SVGAGI. The DNA of the CDR3 is TGTGCCAGCAGGAAGACAGGGGATGAAAAACTGTTTTTT. Its protein product is CASRKTGDEKLFF.

This sequence joins TRBV28 and TRBJ1-2, with 10 bases identical to TRBD1. V was pared by 7 bases and J by 5 bases, with 13 bases of the junction left unmatched. The germline CDR1 and CDR2 sequences are MDHEN and SYDVKM. The CDR3 sequence is 16 residues long. CDR3 nucleotides: TGTGCCAGCACCCGGGGTGGGGGACAGGGGACTTATGGCTACACCTTC. As protein: CASTRGGGQGTYGYTF.

CDR3 amino acids: CAWSVLGFGYTF. In DNA, the CDR3 is TGTGCCTGGAGTGTACTAGGGTTTGGCTACACCTTC. This sequence joins TRBV30 and TRBJ1-2, with D unclear. The germline V gene has CDR1 GTSNPN and CDR2 SVGIG (reference sequence). The CDR3 covers 12 residues. The ends were cut back, 0 bases at V and 7 bases at J, with 9 bases in the middle.

This clone has more than one count but fewer than ten. The chain joins TRBV29-1 to TRBJ2-7; 7 bases match TRBD1. This CDR3 comprises 13 residues. V shed 7 bases and J 4 bases; nucleotides not matched to a gene: 10. Germline V lookup: CDR1 SQVTM, CDR2 ANQGSEA. CDR3 in amino acids: CSAVDRPRYEQYF. The CDR3 nucleotides are TGCAGCGCCGTGGACAGGCCCCGGTACGAGCAGTACTTC.

V usage is TRBV6-4 and J usage is TRBJ2-3, with 8 bases lining up with TRBD1. V shed 6 bases, J shed 1 base, and the junction held 3 bases outside the gene matches. Germline CDR1 and CDR2: MRHNA and SNTAGT. The CDR3 extends over 14 amino acids. CDR3 amino acids: CASRAGGRTDTQYF. CDR3 bases: TGTGCCAGCAGGGCAGGGGGCCGCACAGATACGCAGTATTTT.

V and J are TRBV5-1 and TRBJ1-4; D may be TRBD1 (5 bases). CDR3 size: 15 residues. V lost 4 bases and J lost 4, with 14 bases in between. Germline V gene lookup returns CDR1 SGHRS and CDR2 YFSETQ. As DNA, the CDR3 is TGCGCCAGCAGCGGAAGCGGGACCAATAATGAAAAACTGTTTTTT. Its protein is CASSGSGTNNEKLFF.

V gene TRBV6-6 combines with J gene TRBJ1-6, with 10 positions matching TRBD1. Per the germline V gene, CDR1 is MNHNY and CDR2 is SVGAGI (reference sequence). The CDR3 totals 13 residues. Losses at the gene ends were 6 bases for V and 10 bases for J; bases not matched to a gene: 3. The CDR3 coding sequence is TGTGCCAGCAGCCAGACAGGGGGCTCACCCCTCCACTTT. Residues: CASSQTGGSPLHF.

The V gene is TRBV28, the J gene TRBJ2-3, with a possible D match to TRBD2 (5 bases). CDR3 length: 16 residues. Trimming took off 6 bases at V and 2 bases at J, with 18 bases between the two ends. In germline, CDR1 is MDHEN, CDR2 SYDVKM. The CDR3 protein is CASSPSGVRPTDTQYF. The CDR3 DNA reads TGTGCCAGCAGCCCCAGCGGTGTCCGCCCCACAGATACGCAGTATTTT.

CDR3 residues: CAISEQGALEAFF. The DNA of the CDR3 is TGTGCCATCAGTGAGCAGGGGGCGTTAGAAGCTTTCTTT. The gene calls are TRBV10-3 and TRBJ1-1, with 8 positions matching TRBD1. The germline V gene encodes CDR1 ENHRY and CDR2 SYGVKD. The CDR3 runs 13 residues. V trimming: 2 bases; J trimming: 8 bases; junction bases outside the gene matches: 4.

The rearrangement joins TRBV5-4 to TRBJ2-3; 7 bases agree with TRBD1. The germline V gene encodes CDR1 SGHNT and CDR2 YYREEE (reference sequence). Trimming took 2 bases from V and 3 from J; bases not matched to a gene: 3. The CDR3 extends over 14 amino acids. As DNA, the CDR3 is TGTGCCAGCAGCTTAGGGACAGCTACAGATACGCAGTATTTT. Translated: CASSLGTATDTQYF.

CDR3 nucleotide sequence: TGCGCCAGCAGCCAAGTTGCAGTTACGAACACTGAAGCTTTCTTT. Protein sequence: CASSQVAVTNTEAFF. This chain uses TRBV4-1 with TRBJ1-1; no firm D call. Germline V gives CDR1 MGHRA, CDR2 YSYEKL. This CDR3 comprises 15 residues. Deletions cut 1 base from V and 1 base from J, with 10 bases between.

The chain joins TRBV7-6 to TRBJ2-1, with D unresolved. The germline V gene encodes CDR1 SGHVS and CDR2 FNYEAQ. Trimming took off 1 base at V and 2 bases at J, with 9 bases between the two ends. This CDR3 has 15 amino acids. CDR3 in DNA: TGTGCCAGCAGCTTAGTTGCAGGTACCTACAATGAGCAGTTCTTC. Its protein product is CASSLVAGTYNEQFF.

In its sample, this clone was seen once. The J gene is TRBJ1-3, the V gene TRBV28, with D possibly being TRBD1 (5 bases). This CDR3 region has 15 residues. Germline values: CDR1 MDHEN, CDR2 SYDVKM. The germline V and J ends were trimmed by 2 bases and 3 bases, with 11 bases remaining between them. The CDR3, as DNA: TGTGCCAGCAGTTTAAGGGGCTACGGTGGAAACACCATATATTTT. As protein: CASSLRGYGGNTIYF. Full variable domain (rest looked up from reference TRBV28 and TRBJ1-3): DVKVTQSSRYLVKRTGEKVFLECVQDMDHENMFWYRQDPGLGLRLIYFSYDVKMKEKGDIPEGYSVSREKKERFSLILESASTNQTSMYLCASSLRGYGGNTIYFGEGSWLTVV.

J is TRBJ1-3 and V is TRBV28, with D perhaps matching TRBD1 (5 bases). The V and J ends lost 8 bases and 4 bases respectively, with 18 bases between them. There are 15 residues in the CDR3. The germline gives CDR1 MDHEN, CDR2 SYDVKM. The CDR3 reads CASAIRGGLGNTIYF. Written as DNA, the CDR3 is TGTGCCAGCGCGATAAGGGGCGGTTTGGGAAACACCATATATTTT.

This clone appeared a single time. The chain recombines TRBV4-1 with TRBJ2-1, with TRBD2 matching over 11 bases. The trim removed 0 bases at V and 10 bases at J, leaving 8 bases unmatched. Germline V gene data show CDR1 as MGHRA and CDR2 as YSYEKL. CDR3 length: 16 residues. CDR3 in amino acids: CASSQEPVAGGSEQFF. DNA of the CDR3: TGCGCCAGCAGCCAAGAGCCCGTAGCGGGGGGGTCCGAGCAGTTCTTC.

The genes are TRBV5-6 and TRBJ1-5; TRBD1 matches at 8 bases. The germline V gene has CDR1 SGHDT and CDR2 YYEEEE. V shed 4 bases, J shed 3 bases, and the junction held 3 bases outside the gene matches. The CDR3 runs 14 residues. This CDR3 reads CASSQGAYNQPQHF. The CDR3 DNA sequence: TGTGCCAGCAGCCAGGGGGCATACAATCAGCCCCAGCATTTT. Full variable domain (missing parts from reference TRBV5-6 and TRBJ1-5): DAGVTQSPTHLIKTRGQQVTLRCSPKSGHDTVSWYQQALGQGPQFIFQYYEEEERQRGNFPDRFSGHQFPNYSSELNVNALLLGDSALYLCASSQGAYNQPQHFGDGTRLSIL.

The chain combines TRBV5-5 with TRBJ2-7; D unclear. V shed 4 bases and J shed 2 bases, with 13 bases lying between them. CDR1 is SGHKS, CDR2 YYEKEE, per germline (reference sequence). This CDR3 is built from 14 residues. This CDR3 is CASSTPGSPYEQYV. In DNA, the CDR3 is TGTGCCAGCAGCACCCCGGGTTCCCCCTACGAGCAGTACGTC.

About this clone: The sample has other DNA sequences that encode this CDR3 too. The chain has TRBV28 and TRBJ1-6; possibly TRBD1 for D (5 bases). The CDR3 extends over 14 amino acids. V dropped 6 bases and J dropped 7 bases, with 13 bases sitting between them. Germline V gives CDR1 MDHEN, CDR2 SYDVKM. The CDR3 spells CASRPGTVNSPLHF. CDR3 DNA sequence: TGTGCCAGCAGACCCGGGACTGTAAATTCACCCCTCCACTTT.

The V and J genes are TRBV14 and TRBJ1-4; TRBD1 agrees at 12 bases. With V trimmed by 5 bases and J by 4 bases, 5 bases remained unmatched. The CDR3 loop spans 16 amino acids. Germline V lookup: CDR1 SGHDN, CDR2 FVKESK. The CDR3 is CASSSGTGGYNEKLFF. The CDR3 nucleotides read TGTGCCAGCAGCTCCGGGACAGGGGGCTATAATGAAAAACTGTTTTTT.

This clone has just one count. V and J are TRBV2 and TRBJ2-7; 12 bases are shared with TRBD2. V lost 4 bases and J lost 2; bases outside the gene matches: 9. This CDR3 contains 17 residues. Germline V lookup: CDR1 SNHLY, CDR2 FYNNEI. CDR3 nucleotides: TGTGCCAGCAGTGGCCTAGCGGGGGGGCCTAGGCCCTACGAGCAGTACGTC. Encoded protein: CASSGLAGGPRPYEQYV.

The rearrangement links TRBV7-2 to TRBJ2-7; no clear D. Per germline, CDR1 SGHTA and CDR2 FQGNSA. This CDR3 region has 14 residues. Trimming stripped 2 bases from V and 2 bases from J, with 10 bases between. The CDR3 sequence is CASSLNGQAYEQYV. Here the CDR3 DNA reads TGTGCCAGCAGCTTAAATGGGCAGGCCTACGAGCAGTACGTC.

This rearrangement joins TRBV2 to TRBJ2-6; D gene unclear. The CDR3 runs to 10 residues. CDR1 and CDR2 from the germline V gene are SNHLY and FYNNEI. V dropped 5 bases and J dropped 12 bases, with 5 bases sitting between them. CDR3 loop: CASSSAVLTF. As DNA, the CDR3 is TGTGCCAGCAGTAGCGCCGTCCTGACTTTC.

This clone was counted once. V usage is TRBV5-1 and J usage is TRBJ2-2, with 15 nucleotides matching TRBD2. Germline CDR1 reads SGHRS; CDR2 reads YFSETQ. The CDR3 covers 21 residues. V dropped 2 bases and J dropped 7; count of bases not matched to a gene: 18. CDR3 region: CASSLPTGLAGGPSVDGELFF. The CDR3 DNA is TGCGCCAGCAGCTTACCCACCGGACTAGCGGGGGGGCCGAGCGTCGACGGGGAGCTGTTTTTT.

This chain uses TRBV6-1 with TRBJ1-6; TRBD1 agrees at 7 bases. Germline CDR1 MNHNS, CDR2 SASEGT. J gave up 1 base and V 2 bases, and 5 bases lay outside the gene matches. CDR3 length equals 17 residues. The chain's CDR3 is CASSEPTGESYNSPLHF. Written as DNA, the CDR3 is TGTGCCAGCAGTGAACCCACAGGGGAGTCCTATAATTCACCCCTCCACTTT.

The gene calls are TRBV7-9 and TRBJ2-3, with TRBD2 identical over 12 bases. The CDR3 consists of 16 residues. Germline CDR1 is SEHNR and CDR2 is FQNEAQ (reference sequence). V gave up 1 base and J gave up 2 bases; unmatched junction bases: 1. CDR3 amino acids: CASSLGLAGATDTQYF. In nucleotides, the CDR3 is TGTGCCAGCAGCTTAGGACTAGCGGGGGCCACAGATACGCAGTATTTT.